Described below is a single TCR beta chain sequence and its context. Other DNA variants within this sample encode the same CDR3. This sample is drawn from a study of blood T cell repertoires in COVID-19. Study processing details: Reference gene primers were amplified, and this amplification served to estimate nucleated cell counts. Sequencing was performed with immunoSEQ multiplex PCR; in TCRdb, only in-frame clones are kept and a portion is missing. V and J calls and clone size are as listed in that table; D and trimming were resolved from the DNA. The data show 200,000 to 250,000 clones, with 70% to 85% seen just once and about 3.3% held by the top ten. Sequencing was carried out using PBMCs or T cells enriched from blood (not recorded which). This receptor was identified in a woman aged 55-70 years who had recovered from COVID-19.

DNA for the CDR3: TGTGCTAGTGGTTTGGGACTAGCGGGAGTCTACGAGCAGTACTTC. Residues: CASGLGLAGVYEQYF. The rearrangement joins TRBV12-5 to TRBJ2-7; TRBD2 matches at 12 bases. V dropped 1 base and J dropped 3; count of bases not matched to a gene: 1. The CDR3 loop spans 15 amino acids. CDR1 is LGHNT and CDR2 is FRNRAP in the germline V gene.